This paragraph reports one T cell receptor beta chain. What it recognizes is unknown. This record belongs to a study of T cell responses to AZD1222 COVID-19 vaccine. Study context: Second-dose schedules of about 4 or about 12 weeks were combined.

Data came from immunoSEQ multiplex PCR; TCRdb stores just in-frame clones and leaves some out. The profile shows fewer than 150,000 clones, about 88% of them singletons. Findings and limits, study-wide: Seropositive at baseline were only a handful of AZD1222 recipients. Reportedly, nearly half the spike-specific TCRs target unmutated variant regions. Distributed over spike, vaccine-associated CD4 TCRs predominated at 160-218 and 743-854.

Germline CDR1 is SGDLS and CDR2 is YYNGEE. J was trimmed by 7 bases and V by 0 bases; bases with no gene match: 8. The CDR3 covers 16 residues. V and J are TRBV9 and TRBJ2-2; 8 bases agree with TRBD2. The input for sequencing was peripheral blood, taken on day 0 of AZD1222 vaccination. This clonotype was sampled from an adult in good health. The CDR3 region has the DNA TGTGCCAGCAGCGTAGCTAGCGGGCCCCGGGGCGGGGAGCTGTTTTTT. Its protein product is CASSVASGPRGGELFF. Together with reference TRBV9 and TRBJ2-2, the CDR3 gives the full variable domain: DSGVTQTPKHLITATGQRVTLRCSPRSGDLSVYWYQQSLDQGLQFLIQYYNGEERAKGNILERFSAQQFPDLHSELNLSSLELGDSALYFCASSVASGPRGGELFFGEGSRLTVL.